Shown below are 4 T cell receptor beta chains from a single sample sequenced in a study of CD8 T cells in ankylosing spondylitis. Study observations and caveats: Eight or nine highly homologous variants formed a TCR beta motif that appeared characteristic of ankylosing spondylitis blood.

Each CDR3 protein gets one entry after TCRdb re-called the 5' RACE reads with MiXCR. The repertoire holds some 700,000 distinct CDR3 sequences, with around a fifth as singletons. These TCRs' antigens remain unknown. Sequencing was performed on blood, either unsorted or a sorted T cell fraction (not recorded which). The receptors were gathered from a male donor with ankylosing spondylitis.

V and J are TRBV6-1 and TRBJ1-1, with D possibly matching TRBD1 (5 bases). The CDR3 is 15 amino acids. The germline V and J ends were trimmed by 6 bases and 0 bases, with 14 bases remaining between them. Germline V gene sequence: CDR1 MNHNS, CDR2 SASEGT. DNA of the CDR3: TGTGCCAGCAGCCGACTGGGGGATATGAACACTGAAGCTTTCTTT. Translated: CASSRLGDMNTEAFF.

This sequence joins TRBV7-2 and TRBJ2-3, with TRBD2 matching 11 bases. Trimming removed 4 bases from V and 4 bases from J; junction bases left unmatched: 4. Germline values: CDR1 SGHTA, CDR2 FQGNSA. This CDR3 region has 15 residues. The CDR3 bases are TGTGCCAGCAGCTCTAGCGGGAGGAAAGCAGATACGCAGTATTTT. This encodes CASSSSGRKADTQYF.

This clonotype has only a few counts. This chain uses TRBV11-1 with TRBJ2-7; 10 bases fit TRBD2. With V trimmed by 5 bases and J by 1 base, 8 bases remained unmatched. Germline V gene sequence: CDR1 SGHAT, CDR2 FQDESV (reference sequence). The CDR3 spans 16 residues. CDR3 residues: CASSAHPLAGSYEQYF. CDR3 sequence (DNA): TGTGCCAGCAGCGCCCACCCACTAGCGGGGTCCTACGAGCAGTACTTC.

This chain joins TRBV13 and TRBJ1-2; TRBD1 is a possible D gene (6 bases). The CDR3 consists of 15 residues. Per the germline V gene, CDR1 is PRHDT and CDR2 is FYEKMQ (reference sequence). The V and J ends lost 5 bases and 4 bases respectively, with 17 bases between them. This CDR3 is CASSNRRGAAYGYTF. For the CDR3, the DNA is TGTGCCAGCAGCAACCGAAGGGGGGCCGCCTATGGCTACACCTTC.